This T cell receptor beta chain was found in a study of Ad26.COV2.S vaccination and SARS-CoV-2 variants (TCRdb year 2021). About the investigation overall: Sequencing of the TCRbeta repertoire served to evaluate the specificity and breadth of SARS-CoV-2-reactive T cell receptors following Ad26.COV2.S vaccination. A total of some 30 samples were included in the TCR-sequenced set, comprising roughly 19 Ad26.COV2.S vaccine recipients, 5 placebo recipients and 8 SARS-CoV-2 convalescent individuals. The investigation overall reported the following: Ad26.COV2.S recipients had higher spike-specific TCR breadth than placebo recipients (P = 0.0014). Substantial breadth of spike-specific CD8+ and CD4+ T cell responses was reported after vaccination. Vaccine and placebo recipients had comparable non-spike TCR breadth, which fits with the vaccine containing only spike. It was noted by the authors that total T cell responses may have been underestimated by the TCR breadth and depth analyses.

Per the publication, the time point label means: individuals recovered from natural SARS-CoV-2 infection. In this sample, this clone turned up once. The antigen it recognizes is unknown. Base qualities are not provided; no much larger clone lies one nucleotide away. The immunoSEQ Assay was used to sequence TCRbeta CDR3 regions. After extraction, genomic DNA underwent amplification by bias-controlled multiplex PCR, followed by high-throughput sequencing. In the authors' own workflow: To quantify the absolute abundance of every unique TCRbeta CDR3 region, sequences were collapsed and filtered. T cell fraction was estimated by normalizing TCRbeta template counts to usable DNA, which was measured by amplifying reference genes present in all nucleated cells. Repertoire TCRs were annotated as SARS-CoV-2-specific when V gene, CDR3 amino acid sequence and J gene were exactly matched to a known reactive TCR set. The reference SARS-CoV-2 TCR set was obtained from MIRA and was filtered for enrichment in COVID-19-positive ImmuneCODE repertoires, whereby public or cross-reactive TCRs were removed. Drawing on the MIRA antigens, annotated TCRs were analysed further at the level of specific ORF or position within ORF. Breadth was defined as annotated unique rearrangements over total unique productive rearrangements; depth was the summed frequency of those rearrangements. Two-sided Wilcoxon rank-sum tests were used to compare TCR breadth between groups. Sourced from immuneACCESS, this table was stored by TCRdb with only in-frame sequences that have V and J called. A share of the clones is absent; for the studies checked, an unresolved V gene accounts for under half, and the remainder has no known explanation. That table supplies the V and J calls and clone size; D and trimming were determined from the DNA. This sample holds about 350,000 clones; roughly 94% were observed only once. Jointly, the top ten make up about 3.9% of the sample.

The material sequenced was peripheral blood, taken after recovery from COVID-19. The TCR was taken from a human donor who had recovered from COVID-19.

The CDR3 in this case is CASSFTGTGGSIYF. In nucleotide form, the sequence is TGTGCCAGTAGTTTCACCGGGACAGGGGGCTCCATATATTTT. This sequence uses TRBV19 and TRBJ1-3; 12 of the junction bases match TRBD1. The CDR3 goes from the cysteine to the phenylalanine over 14 residues. Only the CDR3 region is kept as DNA, spanning 42 bases read in frame from base 1. V is trimmed back by 5 bases and J by 11 bases, and the junction contains 7 bases that no gene match accounts for. CDR1 LNHDA and CDR2 SQIVND are derived from the germline V gene (reference sequence).